This T cell receptor (beta chain) was sequenced in a study of shared clonotypes between healthy human individuals. The CDR3 loop spans 14 amino acids. Per germline, CDR1 SEHNR and CDR2 FQNEAQ (reference sequence). Trimming took 1 base from V and 3 from J, leaving 7 bases between them. Sequencing was performed with immunoSEQ multiplex PCR; in TCRdb, only in-frame clones are kept and a portion is missing. This table has about 710,000 clones, over 60% appearing once. This clonotype was sampled from a woman younger than 45 in good health. The chain recombines TRBV7-9 with TRBJ1-5; no clear D. Sequencing used memory CD4+ T cells sorted from blood. As to subset: CD45RA-negative fraction. The CDR3 is CASSLEYDNQPQHF. DNA of the CDR3: TGTGCCAGCAGCTTAGAGTATGACAATCAGCCCCAGCATTTT.